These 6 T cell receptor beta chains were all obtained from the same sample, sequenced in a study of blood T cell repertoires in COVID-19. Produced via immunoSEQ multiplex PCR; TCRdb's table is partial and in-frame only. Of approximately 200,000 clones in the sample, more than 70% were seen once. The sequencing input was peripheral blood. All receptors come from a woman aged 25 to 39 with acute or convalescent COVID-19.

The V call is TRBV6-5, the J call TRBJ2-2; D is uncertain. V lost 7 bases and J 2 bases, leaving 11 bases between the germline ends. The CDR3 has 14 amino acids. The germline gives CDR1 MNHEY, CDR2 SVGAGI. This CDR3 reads CASIWADNTGELFF. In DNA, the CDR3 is TGTGCCAGCATTTGGGCAGATAACACCGGGGAGCTGTTTTTT.

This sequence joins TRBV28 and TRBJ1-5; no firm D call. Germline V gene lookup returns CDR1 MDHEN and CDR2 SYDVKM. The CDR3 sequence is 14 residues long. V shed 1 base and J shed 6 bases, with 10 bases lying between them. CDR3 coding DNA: TGTGCCAGCAGTTTATACGGGGTGAGTCAGCCCCAGCATTTT. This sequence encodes CASSLYGVSQPQHF.

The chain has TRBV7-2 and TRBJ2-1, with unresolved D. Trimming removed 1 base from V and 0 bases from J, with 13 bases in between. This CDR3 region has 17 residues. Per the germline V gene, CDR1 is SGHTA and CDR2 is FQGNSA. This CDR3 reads CASSLGLGLSSYNEQFF. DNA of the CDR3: TGTGCCAGCAGCTTAGGTCTAGGCTTAAGCTCCTACAATGAGCAGTTCTTC.

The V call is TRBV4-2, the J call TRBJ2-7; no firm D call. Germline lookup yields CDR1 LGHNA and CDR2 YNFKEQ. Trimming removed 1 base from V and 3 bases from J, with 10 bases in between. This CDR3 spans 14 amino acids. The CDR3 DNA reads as TGTGCCAGCAGCCAAGTAAACAAAAACTACGAGCAGTACTTC. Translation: CASSQVNKNYEQYF.

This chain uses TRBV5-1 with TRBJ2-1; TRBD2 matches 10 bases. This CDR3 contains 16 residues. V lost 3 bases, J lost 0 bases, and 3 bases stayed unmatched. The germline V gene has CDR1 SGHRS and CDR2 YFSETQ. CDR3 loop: CASSSTSGDSYNEQFF. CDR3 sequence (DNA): TGCGCCAGCAGCTCCACTAGCGGGGACTCCTACAATGAGCAGTTCTTC.

In nucleotides, the CDR3 is TGTGCCAGCAGTTACCTTTACGAGCAGTACTTC. Translation gives CASSYLYEQYF. This chain links TRBV6-5 with TRBJ2-7; D not certain. The germline V gene encodes CDR1 MNHEY and CDR2 SVGAGI. Trimming cost V 2 bases and J 4 bases, with 3 bases left between them. The CDR3 covers 11 residues.